This TCR beta chain originates from a study of T cells in Graves' hyperthyroidism and ophthalmopathy. Study-level results: Within blood appeared most thyroid clonotypes that had expanded above 0.001.

Germline V gene sequence: CDR1 MDHEN, CDR2 SYDVKM. V was clipped by 7 bases and J by 8 bases; unmatched bases: 9. The CDR3 has 14 amino acids. Authors of the study amplified TCR beta CDR3 regions from RNA transcripts. TCR CDR3 regions were first amplified by RT-PCR with HTBI primers. MiXCR, run by TCRdb on the multiplex PCR reads, gives a single entry per CDR3 protein. The sample contains approximately 270,000 distinct CDR3 sequences, 14% to 15% of which appear only once. These patients, aged 18 to 65, had recently diagnosed hyperthyroidism lasting under 2 months. Remarks on this clonotype: What it binds is unknown.

The source is a woman in her forties with Graves' hyperthyroidism that later progressed to Graves' ophthalmopathy. Sequences were obtained from blood. The J gene is TRBJ1-2, the V gene TRBV28; TRBD1 matches at 11 bases. The CDR3 is CASNEGQGARGYTF. The CDR3 nucleotides are TGTGCCAGCAATGAAGGACAGGGGGCGCGGGGCTACACCTTC.